This TCR beta chain is from a study of CD8+ T cells in alopecia areata. Study-level information: Administration of oral tofacitinib to treated patients was at 5 to 10 mg twice daily. Patients in the study were on tofacitinib for 6 to 18 months, then off it for 6 months.

Trimming removed 7 bases from V and 9 bases from J; junction bases left unmatched: 8. There are 13 residues in the CDR3. CDR1 and CDR2 (germline): SQVTM, ANQGSEA. RNA was extracted and reverse transcribed into cDNA as the sequencing template. Libraries were prepared by immunoSEQ multiplex PCR; TCRdb keeps only in-frame clonotypes and omits some of them. The profile shows about 210,000 clones, 50% to 60% of them singletons. Study results and limitations: The link between baseline CD8+ expansion and response remains uncertain with one nonresponder. In blood and scalp, many expanded lesional clones persisted during tofacitinib.

About this clone itself: The antigen is undetermined.

Regarding treatment: oral pan-JAK inhibitor, 5-10 mg twice daily. The sequencing used CD4+ T cells sorted from blood, collected at week 4, from a patient treated with tofacitinib. The clonotype was recovered from a human donor with alopecia areata. The chain couples TRBV29-1 to TRBJ2-1; 11 nucleotides agree with TRBD2. In DNA form, the CDR3 reads TGCAGCGCTAGACTAGCGGGGTTGTCTGAGCAGTTCTTC. As protein: CSARLAGLSEQFF.